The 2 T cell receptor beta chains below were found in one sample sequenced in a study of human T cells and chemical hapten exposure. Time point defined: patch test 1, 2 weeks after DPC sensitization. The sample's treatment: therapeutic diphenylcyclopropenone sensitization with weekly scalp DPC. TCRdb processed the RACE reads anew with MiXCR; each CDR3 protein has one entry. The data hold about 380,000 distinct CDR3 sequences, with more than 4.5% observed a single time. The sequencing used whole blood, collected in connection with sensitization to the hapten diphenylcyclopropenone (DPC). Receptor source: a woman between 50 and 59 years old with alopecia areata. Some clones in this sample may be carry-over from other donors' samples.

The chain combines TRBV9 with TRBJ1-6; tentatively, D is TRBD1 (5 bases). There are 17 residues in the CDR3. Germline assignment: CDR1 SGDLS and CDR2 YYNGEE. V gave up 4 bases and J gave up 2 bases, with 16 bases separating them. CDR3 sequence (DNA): TGTGCCAGCAGCACCTCCGTGATGGGGCCCTATAATTCACCCCTCCACTTT. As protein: CASSTSVMGPYNSPLHF.

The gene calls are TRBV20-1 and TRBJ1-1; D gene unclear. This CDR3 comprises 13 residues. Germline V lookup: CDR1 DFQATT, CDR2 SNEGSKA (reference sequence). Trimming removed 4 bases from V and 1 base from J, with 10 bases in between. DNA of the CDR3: TGCAGTGCTACCCCCCCAGGGAACACTGAAGCTTTCTTT. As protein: CSATPPGNTEAFF.